The 30 T cell receptor beta chains listed next were all sequenced from one sample in a study of T cell responses to AZD1222 COVID-19 vaccine. Repertoires were generated with immunoSEQ multiplex PCR, while TCRdb's copy carries only in-frame clones and drops some. Of 150,000 to 200,000 clones detected, about nine tenths appear once; the ten largest clones hold less than 3%. Specimen: peripheral blood, collected on day 0 of MenACWY control vaccination. Receptors were obtained from an adult in good health.

V gene TRBV9 combines with J gene TRBJ2-3, with 12 bases matching TRBD1. Trimming cost V 0 bases and J 1 base; bases outside gene matches: 3. This CDR3 spans 17 amino acids. Per the germline V gene, CDR1 is SGDLS and CDR2 is YYNGEE. The CDR3 region is CASSVGGTGGGTDTQYF. In DNA, the CDR3 is TGTGCCAGCAGCGTAGGCGGGACAGGGGGCGGCACAGATACGCAGTATTTT.

The V gene is TRBV2, the J gene TRBJ2-3; D gene uncertain. The ends were cut back, 6 bases at V and 5 bases at J, with 9 bases in the middle. The germline V gene has CDR1 SNHLY and CDR2 FYNNEI. This CDR3 is 12 amino acids long. CDR3 coding DNA: TGTGCCAGCAGCAACCGCGGAGATACGCAGTATTTT. Its translation is CASSNRGDTQYF.

The chain employs TRBV6-6 and TRBJ1-5, with D uncertain. Germline V gene lookup returns CDR1 MNHNY and CDR2 SVGAGI (reference sequence). The ends were cut back, 6 bases at V and 3 bases at J, with 3 bases in the middle. The length of the CDR3 is 11 residues. The CDR3 DNA reads TGTGCCAGCAGCCACAATCAGCCCCAGCATTTT. This gives the protein CASSHNQPQHF.

This chain connects TRBV6-5 to TRBJ2-7; 7 nucleotides match TRBD1. The ends lost 2 bases at V and 1 base at J; junction bases unmatched: 8. This CDR3 spans 16 amino acids. Germline CDR1 MNHEY, CDR2 SVGAGI. In DNA, the CDR3 is TGTGCCAGCAGTTACGAAGGGACAGATGTATCCTACGAGCAGTACTTC. Its protein product is CASSYEGTDVSYEQYF.

This clone was counted a single time. The V gene is TRBV6-5, the J gene TRBJ1-1, with 7 bases lining up with TRBD1. CDR1 MNHEY and CDR2 SVGAGI come from the germline V gene. This CDR3 is 14 amino acids long. V was clipped by 6 bases and J by 0 bases; unmatched bases: 4. The CDR3 sequence: CASRWDSLNTEAFF. CDR3 sequence (DNA): TGTGCCAGCAGATGGGACAGCCTGAACACTGAAGCTTTCTTT.

This chain links TRBV7-2 with TRBJ2-5; tentative D call: TRBD2 (6 bases). This CDR3 spans 14 amino acids. Trimming cost V 0 bases and J 5 bases, with 10 bases left between them. Per germline, CDR1 SGHTA and CDR2 FQGNSA. The CDR3, as DNA: TGTGCCAGCAGCTTAGCCAATGGGGGGGAGACCCAGTACTTC. Its translation is CASSLANGGETQYF. The full variable domain, with the rest looked up from reference TRBV7-2 and TRBJ2-5, is GAGVSQSPSNKVTEKGKDVELRCDPISGHTALYWYRQSLGQGLEFLIYFQGNSAPDKSGLPSDRFSAERTGGSVSTLTIQRTQQEDSAVYLCASSLANGGETQYFGPGTRLLVL.

The chain uses TRBV7-2 and TRBJ2-7; 9 positions agree with TRBD2. Germline-derived CDR1 and CDR2 are SGHTA and FQGNSA. CDR3 length: 14 residues. V lost 5 bases, J lost 3 bases, and 5 bases stayed unmatched. The CDR3 DNA is TGTGCCAGCAGCGGAGAAGCGGGAGGCTACGAGCAGTACTTC. Translation gives CASSGEAGGYEQYF. Based on the CDR3 plus reference TRBV7-2 and TRBJ2-7, the full variable domain is GAGVSQSPSNKVTEKGKDVELRCDPISGHTALYWYRQSLGQGLEFLIYFQGNSAPDKSGLPSDRFSAERTGGSVSTLTIQRTQQEDSAVYLCASSGEAGGYEQYFGPGTRLTVT.

This clone was seen a single time. The rearrangement links TRBV4-2 to TRBJ1-5; 10 bases map to TRBD1. The V gene end was trimmed by 1 base and the J gene end by 5 bases; junction bases not matched to a gene: 5. The CDR3 runs 16 residues. Germline assignment: CDR1 LGHNA and CDR2 YNFKEQ. In DNA, the CDR3 is TGTGCCAGCAGCCAAGGTATAGGACAGGGGGATCAGCCCCAGCATTTT. Its protein is CASSQGIGQGDQPQHF.

The V call is TRBV13, the J call TRBJ1-1, with D uncertain. The CDR3 runs 15 residues. Trimming left V 0 bases short and J 0 bases short, with 8 bases between. CDR1 and CDR2 (germline): PRHDT, FYEKMQ (reference sequence). The CDR3 is CASSLGSSLNTEAFF. CDR3 nucleotide sequence: TGTGCCAGCAGCTTAGGCTCTTCTCTGAACACTGAAGCTTTCTTT.

The V and J genes are TRBV29-1 and TRBJ2-5; D is unresolved. V lost 4 bases to trimming and J lost 1 base, with 7 bases between them. The CDR3 contains 12 residues. Germline V gene data show CDR1 as SQVTM and CDR2 as ANQGSEA. DNA for the CDR3: TGCAGCGTTGCGGCAGTCCAAGAGACCCAGTACTTC. It is translated as CSVAAVQETQYF. The full variable domain, with the rest looked up from reference TRBV29-1 and TRBJ2-5, is SAVISQKPSRDICQRGTSLTIQCQVDSQVTMMFWYRQQPGQSLTLIATANQGSEATYESGFVIDKFPISRPNLTFSTLTVSNMSPEDSSIYLCSVAAVQETQYFGPGTRLLVL.

This rearrangement joins TRBV10-3 to TRBJ2-2; 11 bases fit TRBD2. This CDR3 comprises 14 residues. The germline V gene has CDR1 ENHRY and CDR2 SYGVKD. Trimming at V came to 8 bases and at J to 7 bases, leaving 6 bases not matched to a gene. The CDR3 loop is CAIGGTSGFGELFF. The CDR3 DNA is TGTGCCATCGGGGGGACTAGCGGATTCGGGGAGCTGTTTTTT.

The chain employs TRBV7-9 and TRBJ1-2; D is unclear. The CDR3 has 13 residues. V shed 3 bases and J shed 4 bases, with 9 bases lying between them. CDR1 and CDR2 (germline): SEHNR, FQNEAQ (reference sequence). The CDR3 sequence: CASSFTTSYGYTF. The DNA for the CDR3 is TGTGCCAGCAGCTTTACGACGAGCTATGGCTACACCTTC.

This rearrangement joins TRBV29-1 to TRBJ1-1, with a tentative D call TRBD1 (6 bases). V was trimmed by 7 bases and J by 7 bases, leaving 16 bases between them. The CDR3 sequence is 12 residues long. The germline CDR1 and CDR2 sequences are SQVTM and ANQGSEA. The CDR3: CSAYQFRGEAFF. Written as DNA, the CDR3 is TGCAGCGCCTATCAGTTCAGGGGTGAAGCTTTCTTT.

The chain joins TRBV5-4 to TRBJ2-1, with 7 positions matching TRBD2. Germline V gene lookup returns CDR1 SGHNT and CDR2 YYREEE (reference sequence). J gave up 2 bases and V 4 bases, and 9 bases lay outside the gene matches. This CDR3 contains 16 residues. The CDR3 loop is CASSPRGAGPYNEQFF. CDR3 coding DNA: TGTGCCAGCAGCCCCCGGGGAGCGGGACCCTACAATGAGCAGTTCTTC.

In regard to this clone: The sample carries other DNA sequences with the same CDR3. The rearrangement joins TRBV9 to TRBJ1-6; TRBD1 matches 7 bases. The V segment lost 4 bases and the J segment 2 bases; nucleotides outside the gene matches: 9. This CDR3 has 17 amino acids. Per germline, CDR1 SGDLS and CDR2 YYNGEE. The CDR3 sequence: CASSPRQGNAYNSPLHF. The CDR3 nucleotides read TGTGCCAGCAGCCCCAGACAGGGTAACGCCTATAATTCACCCCTCCACTTT.

The J gene is TRBJ2-5, the V gene TRBV5-1, with D perhaps TRBD2 (5 bases). Between the trimmed V and J ends, which lost 1 base and 5 bases, there was a span of 9 bases. CDR1 is SGHRS and CDR2 is YFSETQ in the germline V gene. The length of the CDR3 is 13 residues. The CDR3 sequence: CASSLTRSETQYF. DNA of the CDR3: TGCGCCAGCAGCTTGACTAGAAGCGAGACCCAGTACTTC.

This chain joins TRBV19 and TRBJ2-7; the match to TRBD1 covers 8 bases. Germline CDR1 and CDR2: LNHDA and SQIVND (reference sequence). CDR3 size: 12 residues. The junction had 4 bases not matched to a gene; V was cut back by 9 bases and J by 3 bases. CDR3 sequence: CASGQGIYEQYF. In nucleotides, the CDR3 is TGTGCCAGCGGACAGGGAATCTACGAGCAGTACTTC.

This chain uses TRBV4-1 with TRBJ1-5; TRBD1 aligns across 8 bases. Unmatched junction bases numbered 9, after V lost 2 bases and J lost 3 bases. Per germline, CDR1 MGHRA and CDR2 YSYEKL. This CDR3 has 17 residues. CDR3 in DNA: TGCGCCAGCAGCCAACCGCTTGACAGGGGCTACAATCAGCCCCAGCATTTT. Residues: CASSQPLDRGYNQPQHF.

The chain is built from TRBV5-1 and TRBJ2-7; D is possibly TRBD2 (7 bases). The V gene lost 6 bases and the J gene lost 2 bases, with 18 bases spanning the gap. Germline CDR1 SGHRS, CDR2 YFSETQ. The CDR3 totals 15 residues. The CDR3 DNA reads as TGCGCCAGCACCTACCTAGGCGGGGGCACCTACGAGCAGTACTTC. Translated: CASTYLGGGTYEQYF.

This clone was found once. CDR3 coding DNA: TGTGCCTGGAGTTCAGGGATCGGAGCCTACGAGCAGTACTTC. It specifies CAWSSGIGAYEQYF. This chain connects TRBV30 to TRBJ2-7, with D perhaps matching TRBD1 (5 bases). V was shortened by 2 bases and J by 2 bases, with 13 bases between the two germline ends. The germline gives CDR1 GTSNPN, CDR2 SVGIG (reference sequence). This CDR3 is built from 14 residues.

This clone was seen only once. The chain carries TRBV5-1 and TRBJ2-5; 8 nucleotides line up with TRBD1. J gave up 5 bases and V 2 bases, and 11 bases lay outside the gene matches. The CDR3 consists of 16 residues. Germline V gene lookup returns CDR1 SGHRS and CDR2 YFSETQ. As DNA, the CDR3 is TGCGCCAGCAGCTTCGGGAACCAGGGGGCTCGGGAGACCCAGTACTTC. Amino acid sequence: CASSFGNQGARETQYF.

V gene TRBV5-1 combines with J gene TRBJ2-7; 7 bases line up with TRBD1. The CDR3 has 14 residues. With V trimmed by 2 bases and J by 5 bases, 7 bases remained unmatched. The germline CDR1 and CDR2 sequences are SGHRS and YFSETQ. The CDR3 sequence is CASSLQGNGNEQYF. The CDR3 DNA follows: TGCGCCAGCAGCTTACAGGGGAACGGTAACGAGCAGTACTTC.

The chain combines TRBV5-1 with TRBJ1-2; 7 bases are shared with TRBD1. Germline V gives CDR1 SGHRS, CDR2 YFSETQ. The CDR3 is 12 residues long. V gave up 3 bases and J gave up 8 bases; unmatched junction bases: 4. The CDR3 here is CASSYTGDGYTF. The CDR3 region has the DNA TGCGCCAGCAGCTACACAGGGGACGGCTACACCTTC.

J is TRBJ1-4 and V is TRBV2; 7 bases match TRBD1. The J segment lost 4 bases and the V segment lost 6 bases, leaving 8 bases of the junction unmatched. Germline loops: CDR1 SNHLY, CDR2 FYNNEI. CDR3 size: 15 residues. The CDR3 DNA follows: TGTGCCAGCAGGGGGACAGTCTCGGTTAATGAAAAACTGTTTTTT. Amino acid sequence: CASRGTVSVNEKLFF.

The gene calls are TRBV28 and TRBJ1-2, with 8 positions matching TRBD1. Unmatched junction bases numbered 5, after V lost 6 bases and J lost 2 bases. In germline, CDR1 is MDHEN, CDR2 SYDVKM. This CDR3 region has 14 residues. The CDR3 DNA is TGTGCCAGCAGACCACAGGGGGTCAACTATGGCTACACCTTC. The encoded protein is CASRPQGVNYGYTF.

This clone came up a few times. The J gene is TRBJ2-7, the V gene TRBV4-1; TRBD1 or TRBD2 may be the D gene (5 bases each). The CDR3 length is 16 residues. V lost 0 bases and J 9 bases, leaving 21 bases between the germline ends. Germline CDR1 and CDR2: MGHRA and YSYEKL. The CDR3 region is CASSQEGVGPGPPQYF. CDR3 DNA: TGCGCCAGCAGCCAAGAGGGGGTGGGGCCAGGCCCTCCGCAGTACTTC.

The chain couples TRBV27 to TRBJ1-1; 7 nucleotides agree with TRBD1. Germline V gives CDR1 MNHEY, CDR2 SMNVEV (reference sequence). The CDR3 contains 18 residues. Trimming at V came to 5 bases and at J to 3 bases, leaving 18 bases not matched to a gene. The CDR3 reads CASSHYPPGRQGDTEAFF. CDR3 coding DNA: TGTGCCAGCAGTCACTACCCCCCGGGGAGGCAGGGGGACACTGAAGCTTTCTTT.

This chain connects TRBV4-1 to TRBJ1-4; D not certain. Between the trimmed V and J ends, which lost 3 bases and 8 bases, there was a span of 10 bases. The CDR3 extends over 13 amino acids. Germline V gene lookup returns CDR1 MGHRA and CDR2 YSYEKL. The CDR3, as DNA: TGCGCCAGCAGCCAGGTAACGGTGGAAAAACTGTTTTTT. Translated: CASSQVTVEKLFF.

This chain connects TRBV10-2 to TRBJ1-5; 9 bases line up with TRBD1. Germline V lookup: CDR1 WSHSY, CDR2 SAAADI. Germline trimming cut 8 bases from V and 2 bases from J; bases unmatched to any gene: 4. The CDR3 loop spans 14 amino acids. This CDR3 reads CASQDRGGNQPQHF. CDR3 nucleotides: TGCGCCAGCCAGGACAGGGGAGGCAATCAGCCCCAGCATTTT.

The chain carries TRBV9 and TRBJ2-1; 12 bases map to TRBD2. Looked up from germline, CDR1 is SGDLS and CDR2 is YYNGEE. CDR3 length: 16 amino acids. Unmatched junction bases numbered 5, after V lost 3 bases and J lost 4 bases. The CDR3 region is CASSDPGTSGYNEQFF. In DNA, the CDR3 is TGTGCCAGCAGCGACCCCGGGACTAGCGGGTACAATGAGCAGTTCTTC.